A single sample is the source of the 22 T cell receptor beta chains below, sequenced in a study of T-cell reconstitution after alpha-beta-depleted transplantation in children. Preparing the TCRbeta library involved the use of unique molecular identifiers. TCRdb ran MiXCR on the PCR reads and lists one entry per CDR3 protein. The data hold 350,000 to 500,000 distinct CDR3 sequences, with around 46% observed a single time. Sample: PBMCs, taken before TCRalphabeta/CD19-depleted stem cell transplant. The source of these receptors is a girl aged 2 to 9 with aplastic anemia, due to receive a stem cell transplant.

The chain couples TRBV7-9 to TRBJ2-1, with 7 positions matching TRBD2. Germline V gene sequence: CDR1 SEHNR, CDR2 FQNEAQ (reference sequence). V lost 5 bases, J lost 0 bases, and 4 bases stayed unmatched. This CDR3 is 15 amino acids long. The CDR3 spells CASSILANSYNEQFF. DNA for the CDR3: TGTGCCAGCAGCATACTAGCGAACTCCTACAATGAGCAGTTCTTC.

This chain links TRBV28 with TRBJ2-2; D is possibly TRBD1 (6 bases). Germline CDR1 MDHEN, CDR2 SYDVKM. The V gene lost 7 bases and the J gene lost 0 bases, with 15 bases spanning the gap. CDR3 size: 16 residues. Written as DNA, the CDR3 is TGTGCCAGCACCGTTTGGGGGACACCGAACACCGGGGAGCTGTTTTTT. This codes for CASTVWGTPNTGELFF. Drawing the rest from reference TRBV28 and TRBJ2-2, the complete variable domain is DVKVTQSSRYLVKRTGEKVFLECVQDMDHENMFWYRQDPGLGLRLIYFSYDVKMKEKGDIPEGYSVSREKKERFSLILESASTNQTSMYLCASTVWGTPNTGELFFGEGSRLTVL.

This clonotype was detected ten times or more. V usage is TRBV29-1 and J usage is TRBJ2-1, with D tentatively TRBD2 (5 bases). Trimming removed 0 bases at V and 4 bases at J, with 16 bases between. Per the germline V gene, CDR1 is SQVTM and CDR2 is ANQGSEA. CDR3 length: 16 residues. The CDR3 spells CSVEDWQREPYNEQFF. Here the CDR3 DNA reads TGCAGCGTTGAAGATTGGCAGAGGGAGCCGTACAATGAGCAGTTCTTC.

This clonotype was counted ten times or more. The genes are TRBV29-1 and TRBJ2-5, with D tentatively TRBD1 (5 bases). The CDR3 runs 14 residues. V was shortened by 0 bases and J by 2 bases, with 10 bases between the two germline ends. Germline V lookup: CDR1 SQVTM, CDR2 ANQGSEA. The CDR3 region has the DNA TGCAGCGTTGAAGACGTGACAGTACAAGAGACCCAGTACTTC. The encoded protein is CSVEDVTVQETQYF. The full variable domain, its missing parts supplied by reference TRBV29-1 and TRBJ2-5, is SAVISQKPSRDICQRGTSLTIQCQVDSQVTMMFWYRQQPGQSLTLIATANQGSEATYESGFVIDKFPISRPNLTFSTLTVSNMSPEDSSIYLCSVEDVTVQETQYFGPGTRLLVL.

V and J are TRBV25-1 and TRBJ2-5; D unresolved. Looked up from germline, CDR1 is MGHDK and CDR2 is SYGVNS. V dropped 1 base and J dropped 2 bases, with 8 bases sitting between them. There are 14 residues in the CDR3. This CDR3 reads CASSESRFQETQYF. The CDR3 coding sequence is TGTGCCAGCAGTGAATCGAGATTTCAAGAGACCCAGTACTTC.

The chain employs TRBV24-1 and TRBJ1-2, with 8 bases matching TRBD1. Germline CDR1 KGHDR, CDR2 SFDVKD. The CDR3 is made up of 16 amino acids. The J segment lost 2 bases and the V segment lost 2 bases, leaving 6 bases of the junction unmatched. The DNA of the CDR3 is TGTGCCACCAGTGATTACCACAGGGGGGGAAACTATGGCTACACCTTC. The encoded protein is CATSDYHRGGNYGYTF.

This chain links TRBV5-8 with TRBJ1-3; D is uncertain. Germline V gene data show CDR1 as SGHTS and CDR2 as YDEGEE. V lost 0 bases, J lost 0 bases, and 7 bases lay in between. This CDR3 is 15 amino acids long. The chain's CDR3 is CASSLGSYSGNTIYF. The CDR3, as DNA: TGTGCCAGCAGCTTGGGCAGTTACTCTGGAAACACCATATATTTT.

This clonotype has at least ten counts. V is TRBV7-2 and J is TRBJ1-2; D is undetermined. Germline values: CDR1 SGHTA, CDR2 FQGNSA. This CDR3 comprises 15 residues. With 4 bases removed from V and 1 base from J, the gap between germline ends came to 13 bases. In DNA form, the CDR3 reads TGTGCCAGCAGCTCTCATGACGGGTTTAACTATGGCTACACCTTC. Translation gives CASSSHDGFNYGYTF.

There are a few counts of this clonotype. The chain recombines TRBV20-1 with TRBJ2-3; D possibly corresponds to TRBD2 (5 bases). The CDR3 is made up of 14 amino acids. The germline CDR1 and CDR2 sequences are DFQATT and SNEGSKA (reference sequence). Trimming pared 1 base from V and 2 bases from J, leaving 10 bases between. The DNA of the CDR3 is TGCAGTGCTAGAGCTAGCCCAAACACAGATACGCAGTATTTT. It specifies CSARASPNTDTQYF.

The chain carries TRBV10-3 and TRBJ2-5; 8 positions agree with TRBD1. Trimming took 3 bases from V and 5 from J; bases not matched to a gene: 5. Germline V gene sequence: CDR1 ENHRY, CDR2 SYGVKD. CDR3 length: 14 residues. The CDR3 loop is CAISDGTGGETQYF. The DNA for the CDR3 is TGTGCCATCAGTGACGGTACAGGGGGGGAGACCCAGTACTTC.

This clonotype was observed a handful of times. The rearrangement links TRBV7-2 to TRBJ2-1; TRBD1 aligns across 9 bases. The CDR3 loop spans 15 amino acids. Germline assignment: CDR1 SGHTA and CDR2 FQGNSA. Unmatched junction bases numbered 6, after V lost 3 bases and J lost 6 bases. The CDR3 loop reads CASSFPQGAANEQFF. The DNA of the CDR3 is TGTGCCAGCAGCTTCCCACAGGGGGCGGCCAATGAGCAGTTCTTC.

Ten or more counts support this clonotype. The V gene is TRBV6-6, the J gene TRBJ2-7, with D perhaps matching TRBD2 (6 bases). Trimming took 4 bases from V and 4 from J, leaving 11 bases between them. The CDR3 contains 13 residues. Germline-derived CDR1 and CDR2 are MNHNY and SVGAGI (reference sequence). The CDR3 sequence is CASSLLLAYEQYF. The CDR3 DNA is TGTGCCAGCAGTTTACTTCTAGCGTACGAGCAGTACTTC.

This clonotype was observed at least ten times. The V and J genes are TRBV20-1 and TRBJ1-2, with D maybe TRBD1 (5 bases). This CDR3 contains 13 residues. V gave up 1 base and J gave up 6 bases, with 12 bases separating them. The germline V gene has CDR1 DFQATT and CDR2 SNEGSKA (reference sequence). The DNA for the CDR3 is TGCAGTGCTAGAGCCCTCGGGACGGATGGCTACACCTTC. Translated, it gives CSARALGTDGYTF.

V is TRBV20-1 and J is TRBJ2-1, with D tentatively TRBD2 (5 bases). Germline CDR1 and CDR2: DFQATT and SNEGSKA (reference sequence). Deletions cut 6 bases from V and 10 bases from J, with 16 bases between. This CDR3 has 12 residues. CDR3 in amino acids: CSARTPLREQFF. CDR3 nucleotide sequence: TGCAGTGCGAGGACTCCGTTGAGAGAGCAGTTCTTC.

Only one count was recorded for this clonotype. V is TRBV20-1 and J is TRBJ1-4; 9 bases map to TRBD1. V lost 3 bases to trimming and J lost 0 bases; unmatched junction nucleotides: 11. The CDR3 runs to 18 residues. Germline CDR1 reads DFQATT; CDR2 reads SNEGSKA (reference sequence). As DNA, the CDR3 is TGCAGTGCTAGGATCCGGGACAGGGACCATGCAACTAATGAAAAACTGTTTTTT. This translates into CSARIRDRDHATNEKLFF.

This clonotype was found once. The chain employs TRBV11-2 and TRBJ2-2, with D unresolved. V was pared by 5 bases and J by 0 bases, with 13 bases between. From germline, CDR1 is SGHAT and CDR2 FQNNGV. This CDR3 comprises 16 residues. CDR3 nucleotide sequence: TGTGCCAGCAGCCTTAGACGTCAATCGAACACCGGGGAGCTGTTTTTT. Translated: CASSLRRQSNTGELFF.

J is TRBJ1-2 and V is TRBV7-2, with no clear D. The V gene lost 2 bases and the J gene lost 0 bases, with 13 bases spanning the gap. CDR1 is SGHTA and CDR2 is FQGNSA in the germline V gene. The CDR3 has 16 amino acids. This CDR3 reads CASSLRRGATNYGYTF. In DNA form, the CDR3 reads TGTGCCAGCAGCTTAAGGCGAGGAGCTACTAACTATGGCTACACCTTC.

This clonotype was seen a handful of times. V is TRBV27 and J is TRBJ2-3, with 7 bases aligning to TRBD2. The CDR3 is 14 residues long. CDR1 and CDR2 (germline): MNHEY, SMNVEV (reference sequence). The V gene end was trimmed by 3 bases and the J gene end by 1 base; junction bases not matched to a gene: 1. The CDR3 DNA reads as TGTGCCAGCAGTTTTACTAGCGGCACAGATACGCAGTATTTT. Its protein is CASSFTSGTDTQYF.

The gene calls are TRBV18 and TRBJ2-7; 8 nucleotides align to TRBD2. The CDR3 covers 15 residues. Germline CDR1 and CDR2: KGHSH and LQKENI. Trimming took 3 bases from V and 4 from J; bases not matched to a gene: 8. The CDR3 region is CASSPGGRLRYEQYF. CDR3 DNA: TGTGCCAGCTCACCGGGCGGGAGGCTACGGTACGAGCAGTACTTC.

V usage is TRBV27 and J usage is TRBJ2-1, with 15 bases fitting TRBD2. This CDR3 comprises 17 residues. The germline gives CDR1 MNHEY, CDR2 SMNVEV (reference sequence). Trimming cost V 5 bases and J 8 bases; bases outside gene matches: 10. DNA of the CDR3: TGTGCCAGCAGTCAATACTCCGGGACTAGCGGGAGGTATGAGCAGTTCTTC. Amino acid sequence: CASSQYSGTSGRYEQFF.

This clonotype was counted a few times. This chain uses TRBV12-3 or TRBV12-4 with TRBJ1-6; D not certain. CDR3 length: 13 amino acids. V lost 6 bases to trimming and J lost 6 bases, with 9 bases between them. The CDR3 loop reads CASRPGSNSPLHF. The CDR3 region has the DNA TGTGCCAGCAGACCAGGTTCTAATTCACCCCTCCACTTT.

The chain joins TRBV27 to TRBJ1-2; 9 nucleotides agree with TRBD1. The germline CDR1 and CDR2 sequences are MNHEY and SMNVEV (reference sequence). The CDR3 sequence is 14 residues long. Losses at the gene ends were 8 bases for V and 8 bases for J; bases not matched to a gene: 12. For the CDR3, the DNA is TGTGCCAGCTCCCGGGACAGGGTTTTGGGCGGCTACACCTTC. Translation gives CASSRDRVLGGYTF.